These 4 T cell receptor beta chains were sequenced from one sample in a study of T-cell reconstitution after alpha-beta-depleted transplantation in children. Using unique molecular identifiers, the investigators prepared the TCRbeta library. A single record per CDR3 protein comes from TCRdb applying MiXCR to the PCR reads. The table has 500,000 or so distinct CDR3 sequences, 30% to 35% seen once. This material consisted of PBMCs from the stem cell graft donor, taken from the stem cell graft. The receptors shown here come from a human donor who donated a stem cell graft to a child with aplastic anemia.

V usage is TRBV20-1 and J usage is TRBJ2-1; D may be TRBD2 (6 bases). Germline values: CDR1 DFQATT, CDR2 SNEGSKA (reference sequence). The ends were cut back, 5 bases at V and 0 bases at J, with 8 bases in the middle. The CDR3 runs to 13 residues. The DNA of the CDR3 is TGCAGTGCTCTAGCGATCTCCTACAATGAGCAGTTCTTC. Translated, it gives CSALAISYNEQFF.

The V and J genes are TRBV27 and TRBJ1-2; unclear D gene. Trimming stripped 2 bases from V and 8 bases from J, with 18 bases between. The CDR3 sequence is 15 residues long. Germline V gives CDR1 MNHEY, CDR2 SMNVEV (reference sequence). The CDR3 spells CASSLARDSGRGYTF. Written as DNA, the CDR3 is TGTGCCAGCAGTTTAGCCCGAGACTCTGGCCGCGGCTACACCTTC.

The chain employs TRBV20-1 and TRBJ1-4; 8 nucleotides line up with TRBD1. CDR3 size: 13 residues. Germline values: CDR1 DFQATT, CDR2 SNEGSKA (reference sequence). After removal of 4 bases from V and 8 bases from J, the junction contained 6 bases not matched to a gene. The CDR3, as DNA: TGCAGTGCTATCACAGGGGGACGGGAAAAACTGTTTTTT. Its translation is CSAITGGREKLFF.

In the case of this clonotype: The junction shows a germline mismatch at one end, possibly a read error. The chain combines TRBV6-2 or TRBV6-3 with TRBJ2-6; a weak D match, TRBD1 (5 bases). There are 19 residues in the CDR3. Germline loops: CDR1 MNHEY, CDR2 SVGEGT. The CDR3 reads CASSYSGTLRRSGANGLTF. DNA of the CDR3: TGTGCCAGCAGTTACTCAGGCACCCTAAGGCGCTCTGGGGCCAACGGCCTGACTTTC.